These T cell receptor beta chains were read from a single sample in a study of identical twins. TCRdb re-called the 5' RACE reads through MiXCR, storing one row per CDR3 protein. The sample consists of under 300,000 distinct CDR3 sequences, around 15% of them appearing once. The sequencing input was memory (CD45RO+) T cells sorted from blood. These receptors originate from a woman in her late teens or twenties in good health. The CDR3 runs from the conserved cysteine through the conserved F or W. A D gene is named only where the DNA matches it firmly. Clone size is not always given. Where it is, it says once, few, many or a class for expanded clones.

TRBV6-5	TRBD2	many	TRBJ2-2	CASSYLLAGNTGELFF	TGTGCCAGCAGTTACCTCCTAGCGGGGAACACCGGGGAGCTGTTTTTT
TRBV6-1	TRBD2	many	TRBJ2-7	CASSPNLRGLADSYEQYF	TGTGCCAGCAGCCCGAATCTTAGAGGACTAGCGGACTCCTACGAGCAGTACTTC
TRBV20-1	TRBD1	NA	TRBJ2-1	CSARGQRGRREQFF	TGCAGTGCTAGAGGACAAAGGGGGCGCAGGGAGCAGTTCTTC
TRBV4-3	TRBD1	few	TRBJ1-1	CASSQAGQGATEAFF	TGCGCCAGCAGCCAGGCCGGACAGGGGGCCACTGAAGCTTTCTTT
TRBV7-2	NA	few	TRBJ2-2	CASSLTPSRTGELFF	TGTGCCAGCAGCTTAACCCCAAGTAGGACCGGGGAGCTGTTTTTT
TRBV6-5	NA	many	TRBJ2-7	CASSYAGSSPVYEQYF	TGTGCCAGCAGTTACGCGGGGTCCTCCCCGGTCTACGAGCAGTACTTC
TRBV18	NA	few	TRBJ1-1	CASSPRQATYEAFF	TGTGCCAGCTCACCACGCCAGGCGACTTATGAAGCTTTCTTT
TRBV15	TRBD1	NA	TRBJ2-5	CATSRGDRGRGETQYF	TGTGCCACCAGCAGAGGGGACAGGGGTCGGGGGGAGACCCAGTACTTC
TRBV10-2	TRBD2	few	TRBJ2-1	CASSDLTSGRDEQFF	TGCGCCAGCAGTGATTTAACTAGCGGGAGAGATGAGCAGTTCTTC
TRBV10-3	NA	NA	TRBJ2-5	CAISESYEETQYF	TGTGCCATCAGTGAGTCGTACGAGGAGACCCAGTACTTC